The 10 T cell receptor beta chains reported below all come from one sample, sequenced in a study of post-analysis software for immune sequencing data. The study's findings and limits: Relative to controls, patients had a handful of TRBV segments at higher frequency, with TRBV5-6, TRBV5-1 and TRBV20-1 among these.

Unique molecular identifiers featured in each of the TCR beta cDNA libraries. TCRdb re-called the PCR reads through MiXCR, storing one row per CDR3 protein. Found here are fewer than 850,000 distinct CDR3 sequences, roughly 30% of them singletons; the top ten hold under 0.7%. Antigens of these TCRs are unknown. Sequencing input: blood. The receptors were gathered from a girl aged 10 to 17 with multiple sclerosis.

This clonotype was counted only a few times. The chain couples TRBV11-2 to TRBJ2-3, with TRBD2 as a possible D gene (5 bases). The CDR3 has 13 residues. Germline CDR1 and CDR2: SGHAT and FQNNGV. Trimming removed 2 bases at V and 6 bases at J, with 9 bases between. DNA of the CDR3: TGTGCCAGCAGCTTAAGGTCGGGGGATACGCAGTATTTT. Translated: CASSLRSGDTQYF.

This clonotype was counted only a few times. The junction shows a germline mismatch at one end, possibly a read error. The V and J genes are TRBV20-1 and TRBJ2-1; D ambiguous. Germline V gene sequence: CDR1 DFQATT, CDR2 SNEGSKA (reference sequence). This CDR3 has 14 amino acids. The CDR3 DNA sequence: TGCAGTGCTAAGACTCAAGAAGGGTACAATGAGCTGTTCTTC. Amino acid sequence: CSAKTQEGYNELFF.

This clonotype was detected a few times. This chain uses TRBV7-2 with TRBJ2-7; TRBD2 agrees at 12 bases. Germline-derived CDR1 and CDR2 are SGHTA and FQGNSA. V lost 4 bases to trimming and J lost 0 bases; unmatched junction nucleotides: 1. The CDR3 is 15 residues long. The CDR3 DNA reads TGTGCCAGCAGCTGGACTAGCGGGACCTCCTACGAGCAGTACTTC. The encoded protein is CASSWTSGTSYEQYF.

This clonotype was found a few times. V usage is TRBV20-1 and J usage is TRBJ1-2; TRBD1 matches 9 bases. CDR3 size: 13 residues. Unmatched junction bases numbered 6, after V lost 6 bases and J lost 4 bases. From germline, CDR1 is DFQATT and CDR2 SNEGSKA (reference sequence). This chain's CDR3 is CSAETGGGYGYTF. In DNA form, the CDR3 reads TGCAGTGCCGAGACAGGGGGGGGCTATGGCTACACCTTC.

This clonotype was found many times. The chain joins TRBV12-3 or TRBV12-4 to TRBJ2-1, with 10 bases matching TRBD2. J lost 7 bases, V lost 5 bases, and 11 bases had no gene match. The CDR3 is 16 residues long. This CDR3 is CASSPRSSGRKNEQFF. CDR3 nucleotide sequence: TGTGCCAGCAGTCCCCGTTCTAGCGGGAGAAAGAATGAGCAGTTCTTC.

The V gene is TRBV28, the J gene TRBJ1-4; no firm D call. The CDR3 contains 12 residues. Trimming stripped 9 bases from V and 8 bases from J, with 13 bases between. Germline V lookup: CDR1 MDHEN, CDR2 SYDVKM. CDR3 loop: CASNDEKEKLFF. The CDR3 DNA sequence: TGTGCCAGTAACGATGAAAAGGAAAAACTGTTTTTT.

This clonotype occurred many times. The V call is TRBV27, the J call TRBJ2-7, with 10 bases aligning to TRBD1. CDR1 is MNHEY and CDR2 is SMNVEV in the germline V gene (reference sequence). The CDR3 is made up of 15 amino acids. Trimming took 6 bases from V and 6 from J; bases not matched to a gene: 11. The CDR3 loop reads CASSDRTGGFGEQYF. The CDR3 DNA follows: TGTGCCAGCAGCGATAGGACAGGGGGGTTCGGCGAGCAGTACTTC.

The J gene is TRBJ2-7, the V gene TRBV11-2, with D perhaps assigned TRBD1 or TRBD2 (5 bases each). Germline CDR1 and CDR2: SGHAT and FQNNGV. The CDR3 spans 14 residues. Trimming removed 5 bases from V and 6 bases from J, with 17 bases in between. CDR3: CASSPVRGRGEQYF. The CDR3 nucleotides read TGTGCCAGCAGCCCGGTACGGGGTAGGGGCGAGCAGTACTTC.

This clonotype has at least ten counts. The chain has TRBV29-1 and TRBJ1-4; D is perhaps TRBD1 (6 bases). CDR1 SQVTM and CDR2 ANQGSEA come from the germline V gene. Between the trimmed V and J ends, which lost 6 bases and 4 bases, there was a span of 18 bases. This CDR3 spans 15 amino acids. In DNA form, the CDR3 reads TGCAGCGTGGGCCCCGGGGGGCAGGTTAATGAAAAACTGTTTTTT. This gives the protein CSVGPGGQVNEKLFF.

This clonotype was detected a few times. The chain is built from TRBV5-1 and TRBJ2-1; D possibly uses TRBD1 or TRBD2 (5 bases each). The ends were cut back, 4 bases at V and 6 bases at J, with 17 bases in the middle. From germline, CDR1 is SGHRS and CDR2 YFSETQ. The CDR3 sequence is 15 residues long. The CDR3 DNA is TGCGCCAGCAGCCCTCCCGGGACGCCAGGCAATGAGCAGTTCTTC. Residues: CASSPPGTPGNEQFF.